What follows is one T cell receptor (beta chain) and its context. The sample originates from a study of T cells expressing NK-cell markers. As for the study in general: Seropositivity for HCMV was found in seven of the eight sequenced donors, with one seronegative.

The CDR3 spans 16 residues. Germline lookup yields CDR1 MDHEN and CDR2 SYDVKM. Following a re-call of the 5' RACE reads, TCRdb has one entry per CDR3 protein and lacks DNA. This sample contains about 260,000 distinct CDR3 sequences. The TCR sequence derives from a woman between 18 and 70 years old in good health. J is TRBJ1-2 and V is TRBV28; the TRBD1 assignment by TCRdb is unverifiable without DNA. Sequenced input: blood T cells: a sorted CD56 or NKG2C T cell subset, CD4+ or CD8+ T cells, or bulk PBMC T cells (not recorded which). CDR3 loop: CASSWTWDGSNYGYTF.